This note documents a single T cell receptor beta chain sequence. Its antigen is still unknown. Base quality data are lacking; no much larger clone is found one base away. The library was built by means of the immunoSEQ multiplex PCR assay. TCRdb limited this immuneACCESS table to in-frame rearrangements with V and J called. A share of clones is missing; checked studies link under half to unresolved V genes, and the rest is unexplained. In all, the sample holds tens of thousands of clones, and 85% to 95% of those were seen once. The ten largest clones represent 0.2% to 0.3% of the sample. This entry belongs to a study of technical replicates of blood from several donors (dated by TCRdb to about 2017). The origin of this receptor is a human donor in good health. Sample: T cells isolated from PBMCs.

The DNA reads TGCGCCAGCAGGGAAAGTGGAGTTTACGAGCAGTACTTC. Its protein reads: CASRESGVYEQYF. The chain uses TRBV5-1 and TRBJ2-7; there is no confident call for the D gene. Reading the germline V gene gives CDR1 SGHRS and CDR2 YFSETQ. V sheds 5 bases and J sheds 4 bases, leaving 13 bases between their ends. Inclusive of the bounding cysteine and phenylalanine, the CDR3 is 13 residues long. The only DNA kept is the CDR3, 39 bases in frame from the first base.